There are a few counts of the clone carrying this T cell receptor beta chain. The CDR3 spans 13 residues. Germline V gene sequence: CDR1 LGHNA, CDR2 YSLEER. The V gene end was trimmed by 3 bases and the J gene end by 4 bases; junction bases not matched to a gene: 1. TCRdb re-called the 5' RACE reads through MiXCR, storing one row per CDR3 protein. In the table there are some 31,000 distinct CDR3 sequences, approximately 30% of which are singletons. Sequenced input: naive CD4+ T cells sorted from a lymph node. Indicated subset: naive CD4+ T cells, CD4+CD45RA+CD25-. V usage is TRBV4-3 and J usage is TRBJ2-7, with TRBD1 matching over 9 bases. This TCR derives from a female donor with breast cancer. The CDR3, as DNA: TGCGCCAGCAGCCACGGGACAGGGTACGAGCAGTACTTC. It yields the protein CASSHGTGYEQYF.